Each of the 7 T cell receptor beta chains below was sequenced from the same sample in a study of post-analysis software for immune sequencing data. Study-wide points: Roughly five TRBV segments appeared more often in patients than in controls, and TRBV5-6, TRBV5-1 and TRBV20-1 were among these.

The library was made from cDNA and included unique molecular identifiers. One entry per CDR3 protein results from TCRdb running MiXCR on the PCR reads. Of about 540,000 distinct CDR3 sequences in the sample, roughly 34% were seen once. No antigen is known for these receptors. Sample: blood. These receptors came from a girl aged 2 to 17 with multiple sclerosis.

This chain links TRBV12-3 or TRBV12-4 with TRBJ2-6; D unresolved. With 3 bases removed from V and 0 bases from J, the gap between germline ends came to 15 bases. This CDR3 spans 18 amino acids. As DNA, the CDR3 is TGTGCCAGCAGTTTCAATCCAGCCTCTTACTCTGGGGCCAACGTCCTGACTTTC. It yields the protein CASSFNPASYSGANVLTF.

This clonotype showed up just a few times. The gene calls are TRBV20-1 and TRBJ1-1, with D unresolved. The CDR3 has 12 amino acids. CDR1 is DFQATT, CDR2 SNEGSKA, per germline (reference sequence). In DNA, the CDR3 is TGCAACCTTAGCCCGGAGAACACTGAAGCTTTCTTT. It is translated as CNLSPENTEAFF.

This clonotype was found a few times. The chain combines TRBV28 with TRBJ2-1; tentatively, D is TRBD1 (5 bases). This CDR3 spans 15 amino acids. V lost 2 bases and J lost 9, with 17 bases in between. From germline, CDR1 is MDHEN and CDR2 SYDVKM. DNA of the CDR3: TGTGCCAGCAGTTTAAACCTTCAGGGTTGGGGTGAGCAGTTCTTC. Translated: CASSLNLQGWGEQFF.

This clonotype occurred a few times. The gene calls are TRBV18 and TRBJ2-2, with D maybe TRBD1 (5 bases). This CDR3 has 15 residues. V lost 6 bases and J 0 bases, leaving 11 bases between the germline ends. Germline-derived CDR1 and CDR2 are KGHSH and LQKENI. The CDR3: CASSNRSTNTGELFF. The CDR3 DNA follows: TGTGCCAGCTCGAACAGGAGTACGAACACCGGGGAGCTGTTTTTT.

This chain uses TRBV27 with TRBJ2-3; 9 bases match TRBD1. CDR3 length: 14 amino acids. Germline CDR1 is MNHEY and CDR2 is SMNVEV (reference sequence). Trimming at V came to 4 bases and at J to 3 bases, leaving 2 bases not matched to a gene. CDR3: CASSWDRETDTQYF. In nucleotides, the CDR3 is TGTGCCAGCAGTTGGGACAGGGAAACAGATACGCAGTATTTT.

The V call is TRBV7-2, the J call TRBJ2-1, with 7 bases that match TRBD2. After removal of 6 bases from V and 5 bases from J, the junction contained 7 bases not matched to a gene. This CDR3 spans 14 amino acids. Germline assignment: CDR1 SGHTA and CDR2 FQGNSA. For the CDR3, the DNA is TGTGCCAGCAGTGGGTGGGGGGGTAACAATGAGCAGTTCTTC. Encoded protein: CASSGWGGNNEQFF.

In this sample, this clonotype turned up a few times. The chain recombines TRBV6-1 with TRBJ2-3, with TRBD2 identical over 9 bases. J lost 2 bases, V lost 6 bases, and 9 bases had no gene match. Germline V gene lookup returns CDR1 MNHNS and CDR2 SASEGT. The CDR3 is 16 amino acids. The CDR3 DNA follows: TGTGCCAGCAGACAGGTAGCGGGGGCCTACACAGATACGCAGTATTTT. It codes for CASRQVAGAYTDTQYF.